This T cell receptor beta chain emerged from a study of CD8 T cells in ankylosing spondylitis. Notes on the study in general: Blood from ankylosing spondylitis patients appeared to carry a characteristic roughly 8-variant TCR beta motif. Certain motif variants had earlier been reported in reactive arthritis synovial fluid and blood.

This clonotype was found a few times. The antigen remains undetermined. With 9 bases clipped from V and 1 base from J, the junction kept 5 bases outside the gene matches. Germline CDR1 SNHLY, CDR2 FYNNEI. The CDR3 sequence is 13 residues long. In TCRdb, the 5' RACE reads were re-called with MiXCR into one record per CDR3 protein. The sample lists roughly 470,000 distinct CDR3 sequences; 25% to 30% were seen once. This sequence joins TRBV2 and TRBJ1-1, with TRBD1 matching over 7 bases. This clonotype originated in a male donor with ankylosing spondylitis. Source material: blood, either unsorted or a sorted T cell fraction (not recorded which). CDR3 loop: CARKQGRNTEAFF. The CDR3 DNA is TGTGCCAGGAAACAGGGGAGGAACACTGAAGCTTTCTTT. Full variable domain (remainder filled in from reference TRBV2 and TRBJ1-1): EPEVTQTPSHQVTQMGQEVILRCVPISNHLYFYWYRQILGQKVEFLVSFYNNEISEKSEIFDDQFSVERPDGSNFTLKIRSTKLEDSAMYFCARKQGRNTEAFFGQGTRLTVV.